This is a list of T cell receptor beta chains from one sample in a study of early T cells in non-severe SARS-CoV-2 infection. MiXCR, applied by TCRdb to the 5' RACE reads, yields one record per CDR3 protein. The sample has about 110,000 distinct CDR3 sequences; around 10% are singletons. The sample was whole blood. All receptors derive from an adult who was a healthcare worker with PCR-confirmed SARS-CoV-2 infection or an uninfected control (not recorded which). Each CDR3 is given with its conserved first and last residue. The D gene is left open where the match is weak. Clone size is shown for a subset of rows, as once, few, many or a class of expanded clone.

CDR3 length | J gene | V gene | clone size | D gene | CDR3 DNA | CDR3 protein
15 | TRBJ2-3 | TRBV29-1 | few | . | TGCAGCCCCAGAGCTAGCCCGCGCGGGGCAGATACGCAGTATTTT | CSPRASPRGADTQYF
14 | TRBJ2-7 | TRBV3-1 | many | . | TGTGCCAGCAGTCACTTGGACAGCGCCTACGAGCAGTACTTC | CASSHLDSAYEQYF
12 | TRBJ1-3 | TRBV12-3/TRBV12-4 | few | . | TGTGCCAGCAGTTTTGCCGGAAACACCATATATTTT | CASSFAGNTIYF
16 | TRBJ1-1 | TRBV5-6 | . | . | TGTGCCAGCAGCTTGTGGACTCTTAACCCGAACACTGAAGCTTTCTTT | CASSLWTLNPNTEAFF
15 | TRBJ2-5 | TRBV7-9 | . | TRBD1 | TGTGCCAGCAGCTTGGGGACAGGGGCGGAGGAGACCCAGTACTTC | CASSLGTGAEETQYF
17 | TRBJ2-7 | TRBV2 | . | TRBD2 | TGTGCCAGCAGTATCGCCCCACTGGCGGGAGGGATAACCTTCCGGTACTTC | CASSIAPLAGGITFRYF
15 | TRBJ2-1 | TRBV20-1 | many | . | TGCAGTGCTAGCTACAGCTTCGACTCCTACAATGAGCAGTTCTTC | CSASYSFDSYNEQFF
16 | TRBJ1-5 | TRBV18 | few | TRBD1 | TGTGCCAGCTCACCACAGGGACAGGGCGGCAATCAGCCCCAGCATTTT | CASSPQGQGGNQPQHF
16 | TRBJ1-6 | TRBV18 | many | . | TGTGCCAGCTCACCCCAAGTAGGGGGTGCTAATTCACCCCTCCACTTT | CASSPQVGGANSPLHF
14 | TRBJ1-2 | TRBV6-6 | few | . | TGTGCCAGCAGTTACACTGATCCGGTTTATGGCTACACCTTC | CASSYTDPVYGYTF
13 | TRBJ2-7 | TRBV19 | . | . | TGTGCCAGTAGTAAGGCCCAAACTTGGGAGCAGTACTTC | CASSKAQTWEQYF
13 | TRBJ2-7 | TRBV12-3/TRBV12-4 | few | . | TGTGCCACCTCATATGGGGCAGAAGGCGAGCAGTACTTC | CATSYGAEGEQYF
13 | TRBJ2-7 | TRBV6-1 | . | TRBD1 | TGTGCCAGCAGTGAAGCGCAGGGGACAGGGCAGTACTTC | CASSEAQGTGQYF
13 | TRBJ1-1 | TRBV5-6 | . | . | TGTGCCAGCAGCTTCGACAGAAACACTGAAGCTTTCTTT | CASSFDRNTEAFF
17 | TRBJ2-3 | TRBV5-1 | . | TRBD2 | TGCGCCAGCGCGGGACTAGCGGGGGGCCTTAGCACAGATACGCAGTATTTT | CASAGLAGGLSTDTQYF
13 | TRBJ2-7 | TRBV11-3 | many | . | TGTGCCAGCAGCTTTCAACGGACCTACGAGCAGTACTTC | CASSFQRTYEQYF
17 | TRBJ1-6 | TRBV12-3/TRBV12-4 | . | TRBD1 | TGTGCCAGCAGTTACAGGGGCCGGCCTAATTTGGATTCACCCCTCCACTTT | CASSYRGRPNLDSPLHF
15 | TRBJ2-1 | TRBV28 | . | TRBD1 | TGTGCCAGCAGTTTAGGGGACAGCCCCTACAATGAGCAGTTCTTC | CASSLGDSPYNEQFF
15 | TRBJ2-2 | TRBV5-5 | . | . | TGTGCCAGCAGCTCGGGAGTAGCGAACACCGGGGAGCTGTTTTTT | CASSSGVANTGELFF
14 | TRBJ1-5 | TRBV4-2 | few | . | TGTGCCAGCAGCCAAGACGGGCAAAATCAGCCCCAGCATTTT | CASSQDGQNQPQHF
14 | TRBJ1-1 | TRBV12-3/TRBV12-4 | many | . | TGTGCCAGCAGCTGGAGGGGGTCGAACACTGAAGCTTTCTTT | CASSWRGSNTEAFF
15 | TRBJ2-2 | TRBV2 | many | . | TGTGCCAGTCTGGAGGAGGGCTTAGTGACCGGGGAGCTGTTTTTT | CASLEEGLVTGELFF
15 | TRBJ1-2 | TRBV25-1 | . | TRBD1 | TGTGCCAGCAGTGACCCAGGACAGGGGAACTATGGCTACACCTTC | CASSDPGQGNYGYTF
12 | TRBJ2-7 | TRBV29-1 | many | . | TGCAGCGCCGGGGACTCAACCTACGAGCAGTACTTC | CSAGDSTYEQYF
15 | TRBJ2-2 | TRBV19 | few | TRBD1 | TGTGCCAGTAGAAACGACAGGGCAGGCACCGGGGAGCTGTTTTTT | CASRNDRAGTGELFF
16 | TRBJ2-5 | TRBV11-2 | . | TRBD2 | TGTGCCAGCAGTCCAAGGGGACTAGCGAAACAAGAGACCCAGTACTTC | CASSPRGLAKQETQYF
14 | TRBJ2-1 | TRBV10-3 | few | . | TGTGCCGTAGCCGTAGGGCAGGCCAACAATGAGCAGTTCTTC | CAVAVGQANNEQFF
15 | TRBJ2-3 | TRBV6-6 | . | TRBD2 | TGTGCCAGCAGTTCTCTAGCGGGAGCGACAGATACGCAGTATTTT | CASSSLAGATDTQYF
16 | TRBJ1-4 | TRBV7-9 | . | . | TGTGCCAGCAGCTTAAGTCCGACAGCAACTAATGAAAAACTGTTTTTT | CASSLSPTATNEKLFF
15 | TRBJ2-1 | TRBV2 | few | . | TGTGCCAGCAGTCTAAACATCGGATCCTACAATGAGCAGTTCTTC | CASSLNIGSYNEQFF
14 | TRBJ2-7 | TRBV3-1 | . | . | TGTGCCAGCAGCCAAGGGGACACGGACCTCGGGCAGTACTTC | CASSQGDTDLGQYF
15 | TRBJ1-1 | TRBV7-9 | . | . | TGTGCCAGCAGCTTAGAACACCTGATGAACACTGAAGCTTTCTTT | CASSLEHLMNTEAFF
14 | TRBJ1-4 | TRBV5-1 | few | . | TGCGCCAGCAGCTGGACGACAGGCGGCGAAAAACTGTTTTTT | CASSWTTGGEKLFF
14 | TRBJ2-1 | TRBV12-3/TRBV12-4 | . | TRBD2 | TGTGCCAGCAGTTGGGTAACTAGCGGCCACGAGCAGTTCTTC | CASSWVTSGHEQFF
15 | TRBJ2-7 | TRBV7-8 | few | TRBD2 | TGTGCCAGCAGCTTAACGTCTAGCGGGACCCTAGAGCAGTACTTC | CASSLTSSGTLEQYF
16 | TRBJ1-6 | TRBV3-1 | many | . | TGTGCCAGCAGCCTCCGCCGGGACATCTATAATTCACCCCTCCACTTT | CASSLRRDIYNSPLHF
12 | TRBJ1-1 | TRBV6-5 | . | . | TGTGCCAGCAGACAGGGTATTACTGAAGCTTTCTTT | CASRQGITEAFF
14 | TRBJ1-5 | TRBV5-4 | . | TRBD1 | TGTGCCAGCAGTTCCGACAGGGGAAATCAGCCCCAGCATTTT | CASSSDRGNQPQHF
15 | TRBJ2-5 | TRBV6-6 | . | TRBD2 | TGTGCCAGCAGTTACCTAGCGGGGCCCAAAGAGACCCAGTACTTC | CASSYLAGPKETQYF
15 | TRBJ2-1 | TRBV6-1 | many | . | TGTGCCAGCAGTGAAAGGCAAGACCCCTACAATGAGCAGTTCTTC | CASSERQDPYNEQFF
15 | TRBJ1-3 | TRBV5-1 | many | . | TGCGCCAGCAGCTTGGAGGCAGGGACCGGAAACACCATATATTTT | CASSLEAGTGNTIYF
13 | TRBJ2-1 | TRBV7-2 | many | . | TGTGCCAGCAGCCCAACTGGGGTCTCCTGGCAGTTCTTC | CASSPTGVSWQFF
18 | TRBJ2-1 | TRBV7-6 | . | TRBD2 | TGTGCCAGCAGCCCCAGCGGGGGGCCCCTAATACTGTACAATGAGCAGTTCTTC | CASSPSGGPLILYNEQFF
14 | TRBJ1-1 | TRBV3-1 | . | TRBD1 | TGTGCCAGCAGCCTTAGCGACAGGGTTGCTGAAGCTTTCTTT | CASSLSDRVAEAFF
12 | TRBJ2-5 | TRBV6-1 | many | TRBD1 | TGTGCCAGCAGCAACCCCCGGGACAGGGGGGGATTC | CASSNPRDRGGF
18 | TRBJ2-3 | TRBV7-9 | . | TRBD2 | TGTGCCAGCAGCTTATCCCCTATACTAGCGGGGGGGGCCGGTACGCAGTATTTT | CASSLSPILAGGAGTQYF
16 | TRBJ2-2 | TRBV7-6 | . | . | TGTGCCAGCAGTGCACAGGGAAGGGGTACGACCGGGGAGCTGTTTTTT | CASSAQGRGTTGELFF
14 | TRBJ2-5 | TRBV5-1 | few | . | TGCGCCAGCAGCTTGGCCAGGGTAGCAGAGACCCAGTACTTC | CASSLARVAETQYF
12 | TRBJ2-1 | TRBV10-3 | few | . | TGTGCCATCGTCTCTCTGAGGCATGAGCAGTTCTTC | CAIVSLRHEQFF
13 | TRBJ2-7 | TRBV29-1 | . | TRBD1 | TGCAGCGTTGACGGGACAGGGTCCTACGAGCAGTACTTC | CSVDGTGSYEQYF